The 27 T cell receptor beta chains below all came from one sample that was sequenced in a study of T cell repertoires in cytomegalovirus infection. TCRdb passed the reads through MiXCR, listing each CDR3 protein once. The repertoire has over 85,000 distinct CDR3 sequences, approximately 15% of them found once; the top ten carry approximately 7.6%. Sequences were obtained from PBMCs. The receptors derive from a human donor in good health (CMV status not recorded). Some clones in this sample may be carry-over from other donors' samples.

This clonotype was observed many times. The chain joins TRBV7-4 to TRBJ2-7, with D tentatively TRBD1 (6 bases). V dropped 0 bases and J dropped 7 bases, with 16 bases sitting between them. CDR1 and CDR2 (germline): SGHVT, SQSDAQ. The CDR3 has 15 residues. Written as DNA, the CDR3 is TGTGCCAGCAGCTTAGCGTCACTCACAAGGGGGGAGCAGTACTTC. This sequence encodes CASSLASLTRGEQYF.

The V and J genes are TRBV7-3 and TRBJ1-4, with 7 bases aligning to TRBD1. This CDR3 is 17 amino acids long. Germline-derived CDR1 and CDR2 are SGHTA and FQGTGA. V lost 2 bases and J lost 8; bases outside the gene matches: 14. The CDR3 loop is CASSLRRTGFWVEKLFF. CDR3 DNA sequence: TGTGCCAGCAGCTTACGCCGGACAGGTTTTTGGGTGGAAAAACTGTTTTTT.

In this sample, this clonotype turned up many times. V gene TRBV7-2 combines with J gene TRBJ2-1; 7 bases agree with TRBD2. The trim removed 0 bases at V and 0 bases at J, leaving 2 bases unmatched. In germline, CDR1 is SGHTA, CDR2 FQGNSA. This CDR3 contains 16 residues. The CDR3 sequence: CASSLAASGSYNEQFF. The CDR3 DNA reads TGTGCCAGCAGCTTAGCTGCTAGCGGCTCCTACAATGAGCAGTTCTTC.

There are a few counts of this clonotype. V gene TRBV7-9 combines with J gene TRBJ2-7, with 10 positions matching TRBD1. Germline V gene data show CDR1 as SEHNR and CDR2 as FQNEAQ (reference sequence). The J segment lost 7 bases and the V segment lost 5 bases, leaving 8 bases of the junction unmatched. The CDR3 loop spans 14 amino acids. In DNA, the CDR3 is TGTGCCAGCAGCACTGGGACAGGGGTTGGAGAGCAGTACTTC. This translates into CASSTGTGVGEQYF.

This clonotype was detected only a few times. The rearrangement joins TRBV12-3 or TRBV12-4 to TRBJ2-5, with unresolved D. This CDR3 is 11 amino acids long. Trimming removed 7 bases at V and 5 bases at J, with 8 bases between. CDR3 coding DNA: TGTGCCAGCAAGGGATTTGAGACCCAGTACTTC. It is translated as CASKGFETQYF.

V gene TRBV5-1 combines with J gene TRBJ2-7, with 10 bases that match TRBD1. This CDR3 spans 14 amino acids. Germline CDR1 SGHRS, CDR2 YFSETQ. Losses at the gene ends were 2 bases for V and 4 bases for J; bases not matched to a gene: 3. Written as DNA, the CDR3 is TGCGCCAGCAGCTTCGCGGACAGGGGGTACGAGCAGTACTTC. Amino acids: CASSFADRGYEQYF.

The chain employs TRBV6-2 or TRBV6-3 and TRBJ2-2, with 9 bases fitting TRBD2. The ends lost 5 bases at V and 6 bases at J; junction bases unmatched: 13. Germline-derived CDR1 and CDR2 are MNHEY and SVGEGT. The CDR3 length is 17 residues. This chain's CDR3 is CASSLRAGGPYAGELFF. The DNA for the CDR3 is TGTGCCAGCAGTCTCCGCGCGGGGGGGCCTTATGCCGGGGAGCTGTTTTTT.

This clonotype has more than one count but fewer than ten. CDR3 residues: CSVEGMGQGAGYTF. Here the CDR3 DNA reads TGCAGCGTTGAAGGCATGGGACAGGGTGCCGGCTACACCTTC. V and J are TRBV29-1 and TRBJ1-2, with 9 bases fitting TRBD1. The CDR3 length is 14 residues. J lost 8 bases, V lost 1 base, and 8 bases had no gene match. The V gene's germline CDR1 is SQVTM and CDR2 ANQGSEA.

This clonotype was detected only a few times. J is TRBJ1-3 and V is TRBV7-2; D gene ambiguous. Germline V lookup: CDR1 SGHTA, CDR2 FQGNSA. V shed 2 bases and J shed 7 bases, with 12 bases lying between them. The CDR3 totals 14 residues. The CDR3 reads CASSLYGERNTIYF. DNA for the CDR3: TGTGCCAGCAGCTTATACGGGGAGCGGAACACCATATATTTT.

This clonotype was picked up a small number of times. This chain uses TRBV20-1 with TRBJ2-3, with TRBD2 matching over 9 bases. The CDR3 runs 15 residues. V lost 1 base and J lost 2; bases outside the gene matches: 4. Germline-derived CDR1 and CDR2 are DFQATT and SNEGSKA (reference sequence). The CDR3 DNA reads TGCAGTGCTAGAGGACTAGCGGACGTCACAGATACGCAGTATTTT. As protein: CSARGLADVTDTQYF.

This chain joins TRBV5-8 and TRBJ2-7, with 8 bases lining up with TRBD1. The CDR3 is 16 residues long. Germline V lookup: CDR1 SGHTS, CDR2 YDEGEE. Trimming removed 4 bases from V and 7 bases from J; junction bases left unmatched: 16. CDR3 nucleotides: TGTGCCAGCAGCATGGGGACAGGAAAATTGGGCTGGGAGCAGTACTTC. Residues: CASSMGTGKLGWEQYF.

In this sample, this clonotype turned up many times. V usage is TRBV14 and J usage is TRBJ1-1; D is uncertain. Per germline, CDR1 SGHDN and CDR2 FVKESK. There are 13 residues in the CDR3. V was shortened by 4 bases and J by 0 bases, with 6 bases between the two germline ends. CDR3 in amino acids: CASSRSLNTEAFF. CDR3 nucleotides: TGTGCCAGCAGCCGAAGCCTGAACACTGAAGCTTTCTTT.

The CDR3 DNA sequence: TGCGCCAGCAGCCCTCGACCGGGGATGTATGTCGATACGCAGTATTTT. This gives the protein CASSPRPGMYVDTQYF. This chain uses TRBV4-1 with TRBJ2-3; D is possibly TRBD2 (5 bases). V shed 4 bases and J shed 6 bases, with 20 bases lying between them. The CDR3 has 16 residues. In germline, CDR1 is MGHRA, CDR2 YSYEKL.

The rearrangement uses TRBV18 and TRBJ2-4, with D hard to call. CDR1 and CDR2 from the germline V gene are KGHSH and LQKENI. The length of the CDR3 is 16 residues. The V end lost 3 bases, the J end lost 0 bases, and 12 bases lay between the germline ends. The CDR3 nucleotides read TGTGCCAGCTCACCTCGGGCCGATCTAGCCAAAAACATTCAGTACTTC. Translating gives CASSPRADLAKNIQYF.

The genes are TRBV29-1 and TRBJ2-3; D possibly corresponds to TRBD2 (6 bases). Germline V gives CDR1 SQVTM, CDR2 ANQGSEA. The CDR3 extends over 12 amino acids. Trimming took 7 bases from V and 6 from J, leaving 14 bases between them. For the CDR3, the DNA is TGCAGCGGGGAGTCGGGGGACGATACGCAGTATTTT. Amino acids: CSGESGDDTQYF.

In this sample, this clonotype turned up many times. J is TRBJ1-1 and V is TRBV12-3 or TRBV12-4; 8 positions match TRBD1. The CDR3 extends over 14 amino acids. With 7 bases clipped from V and 5 bases from J, the junction kept 9 bases outside the gene matches. This chain's CDR3 is CASTIDRGGTEAFF. The CDR3 DNA is TGTGCCAGCACTATCGACAGGGGTGGGACTGAAGCTTTCTTT.

This clonotype was found many times. The chain combines TRBV7-2 with TRBJ1-6; TRBD1 matches at 7 bases. CDR3 length equals 17 residues. The J segment lost 4 bases and the V segment lost 4 bases, leaving 10 bases of the junction unmatched. CDR1 SGHTA and CDR2 FQGNSA come from the germline V gene. The CDR3 region is CASSSPPGQNYNSPLHF. In DNA, the CDR3 is TGTGCCAGCAGCTCACCCCCGGGACAGAATTATAATTCACCCCTCCACTTT.

CDR3 nucleotides: TGTGCCAGCAGTGAATTCGGCGGACGCTACACCTTC. It specifies CASSEFGGRYTF. The V call is TRBV25-1, the J call TRBJ1-2; D call uncertain. V lost 1 base and J 9 bases, leaving 9 bases between the germline ends. This CDR3 is 12 amino acids long. Germline-derived CDR1 and CDR2 are MGHDK and SYGVNS.

This sequence joins TRBV24-1 and TRBJ2-1; D is perhaps TRBD2 (5 bases). From germline, CDR1 is KGHDR and CDR2 SFDVKD. The CDR3 is made up of 16 amino acids. V lost 2 bases and J 3 bases, leaving 13 bases between the germline ends. CDR3 sequence (DNA): TGTGCCACCAGTGATTCCGGAGGACCGGACTACAATGAGCAGTTCTTC. Amino acids: CATSDSGGPDYNEQFF.

This clonotype was observed a handful of times. The rearrangement links TRBV4-1 to TRBJ2-3; no definite D call. V dropped 1 base and J dropped 2 bases, with 10 bases sitting between them. Looked up from germline, CDR1 is MGHRA and CDR2 is YSYEKL. This CDR3 is 15 amino acids long. The CDR3 DNA sequence: TGCGCCAGCAGCCAAGGTATCCTCTTCACAGATACGCAGTATTTT. Translating gives CASSQGILFTDTQYF.

The chain uses TRBV28 and TRBJ1-4; D call uncertain. Deletions cut 7 bases from V and 3 bases from J, with 15 bases between. Germline values: CDR1 MDHEN, CDR2 SYDVKM. The CDR3 extends over 15 amino acids. CDR3 sequence reads: CASTAVWSPNEKLFF. The DNA for the CDR3 is TGTGCCAGCACAGCGGTGTGGTCTCCTAATGAAAAACTGTTTTTT.

This chain links TRBV2 with TRBJ2-5, with D maybe TRBD2 (5 bases). Trimming left V 3 bases short and J 7 bases short, with 12 bases between. CDR1 and CDR2 from the germline V gene are SNHLY and FYNNEI. This CDR3 has 13 amino acids. The CDR3 DNA is TGTGCCAGCAGTGATGGAGAGGGTCCGACCCAGTACTTC. Translation gives CASSDGEGPTQYF. The full variable domain, with the rest looked up from reference TRBV2 and TRBJ2-5, is EPEVTQTPSHQVTQMGQEVILRCVPISNHLYFYWYRQILGQKVEFLVSFYNNEISEKSEIFDDQFSVERPDGSNFTLKIRSTKLEDSAMYFCASSDGEGPTQYFGPGTRLLVL.

The rearrangement joins TRBV19 to TRBJ2-5; D is undetermined. Trimming removed 7 bases at V and 1 base at J, with 16 bases between. The germline CDR1 and CDR2 sequences are LNHDA and SQIVND (reference sequence). The CDR3 loop spans 15 amino acids. Written as DNA, the CDR3 is TGTGCCAGTACCATGTCACCCGGAATCCAAGAGACCCAGTACTTC. Protein sequence: CASTMSPGIQETQYF.

At least ten counts were recorded for this clonotype. The chain recombines TRBV6-2 or TRBV6-3 with TRBJ1-6, with D maybe TRBD1 (5 bases). The CDR3 is 15 amino acids. Germline values: CDR1 MNHEY, CDR2 SVGEGT. Trimming removed 6 bases at V and 7 bases at J, with 16 bases between. The CDR3 sequence is CASSFRDLPNSPLHF. CDR3 nucleotide sequence: TGTGCCAGCAGCTTCCGGGACCTACCAAATTCACCCCTCCACTTT.

This clonotype was observed at least ten times. The genes are TRBV27 and TRBJ2-3; 7 nucleotides agree with TRBD1. V shed 6 bases, J shed 2 bases, and the junction held 5 bases outside the gene matches. The CDR3 is 14 residues long. The germline gives CDR1 MNHEY, CDR2 SMNVEV (reference sequence). The CDR3 loop is CASSRDRDTDTQYF. The CDR3 DNA follows: TGTGCCAGCAGCAGAGACAGGGACACAGATACGCAGTATTTT.

The chain couples TRBV30 to TRBJ1-1; D might be TRBD1 (5 bases). The V end was cut by 0 bases, the J end by 1 base, with 12 bases between. From germline, CDR1 is GTSNPN and CDR2 SVGIG (reference sequence). The CDR3 length is 15 residues. CDR3 sequence: CAWSVDGQRNTEAFF. The DNA for the CDR3 is TGTGCCTGGAGTGTAGACGGACAACGGAACACTGAAGCTTTCTTT.

This clonotype was found many times. V gene TRBV28 combines with J gene TRBJ1-1; weak D call: TRBD1 (5 bases). V lost 10 bases to trimming and J lost 3 bases, with 18 bases between them. CDR1 MDHEN and CDR2 SYDVKM come from the germline V gene. The CDR3 covers 14 residues. The CDR3 nucleotides read TGTGCCACCGGGCCCCTGGGAGGGGACACTGAAGCTTTCTTT. Residues: CATGPLGGDTEAFF.